Below are 8 T cell receptor beta chains sequenced from a single sample in a study of OX40 agonist ivuxolimab in advanced cancers. Profiled with immunoSEQ multiplex PCR; TCRdb holds only in-frame clones, not every one. This sample carries roughly 70,000 clones, approximately 83% of them seen once, and the ten largest clones take 0.65% to 0.9%. The sample here was CD4+ or CD8+ T cells sorted from blood, taken in a trial of the OX40 agonist ivuxolimab. The receptors stem from an adult with an advanced solid tumor such as melanoma, head and neck, liver or kidney cancer.

The rearrangement links TRBV7-2 to TRBJ2-1, with 8 bases aligning to TRBD2. The germline gives CDR1 SGHTA, CDR2 FQGNSA. Trimming removed 0 bases from V and 7 bases from J; junction bases left unmatched: 2. The CDR3 covers 14 residues. Here the CDR3 reads CASSLAAGVNEQFF. The CDR3 region has the DNA TGTGCCAGCAGCTTAGCAGCGGGGGTGAATGAGCAGTTCTTC.

The chain uses TRBV27 and TRBJ2-7, with D tentatively TRBD1 (6 bases). The CDR3 contains 17 residues. Trimming took 5 bases from V and 2 from J, leaving 22 bases between them. Germline CDR1 MNHEY, CDR2 SMNVEV (reference sequence). CDR3 sequence (DNA): TGTGCCAGCAGTCCTACCGGACAGCCTAACTTCCCCTACGAGCAGTACTTC. This gives the protein CASSPTGQPNFPYEQYF.

The V and J genes are TRBV30 and TRBJ2-2; D might be TRBD2 (5 bases). CDR3 length: 14 residues. V gave up 1 base and J gave up 8 bases, with 14 bases separating them. Germline V CDR1 and CDR2: GTSNPN, SVGIG (reference sequence). The CDR3 bases are TGTGCCTGGAGTGCAATGTCGAGGGTTGGGGAGCTGTTTTTT. This translates into CAWSAMSRVGELFF. Based on the CDR3 plus reference TRBV30 and TRBJ2-2, the full variable domain is SQTIHQWPATLVQPVGSPLSLECTVEGTSNPNLYWYRQAAGRGLQLLFYSVGIGQISSEVPQNLSASRPQDRQFILSSKKLLLSDSGFYLCAWSAMSRVGELFFGEGSRLTVL.

This clone was counted once. The V and J genes are TRBV30 and TRBJ2-3; possible D gene TRBD2, 6 bases. The CDR3 covers 15 residues. Per germline, CDR1 GTSNPN and CDR2 SVGIG (reference sequence). V dropped 7 bases and J dropped 0 bases, with 17 bases sitting between them. CDR3 DNA: TGTGCCTTCTCGCGGGCGGGGACTAGCACAGATACGCAGTATTTT. It codes for CAFSRAGTSTDTQYF.

The V and J genes are TRBV30 and TRBJ2-7, with D hard to call. The CDR3 contains 13 residues. Trimming removed 0 bases at V and 3 bases at J, with 9 bases between. Germline lookup yields CDR1 GTSNPN and CDR2 SVGIG (reference sequence). The CDR3 nucleotides are TGTGCCTGGAGTGTTGGCGGAGACTACGAGCAGTACTTC. Protein sequence: CAWSVGGDYEQYF.

This clone has a handful of counts. The chain combines TRBV10-3 with TRBJ1-1; unclear D gene. CDR3 size: 16 residues. Trimming took 2 bases from V and 0 from J, leaving 13 bases between them. Germline V CDR1 and CDR2: ENHRY, SYGVKD. The CDR3 bases are TGTGCCATCAGTGAGCCCCAGACGGGATTGAACACTGAAGCTTTCTTT. This sequence encodes CAISEPQTGLNTEAFF.

This clone came up a few times. The J gene is TRBJ2-1, the V gene TRBV19, with D possibly TRBD2 on 5 matching bases. The germline gives CDR1 LNHDA, CDR2 SQIVND (reference sequence). This CDR3 contains 14 residues. V gave up 5 bases and J gave up 8 bases, with 16 bases separating them. The CDR3 coding sequence is TGTGCCAGTAGTCCGCGGCTAGCCTCCGATGAGCAGTTCTTC. It specifies CASSPRLASDEQFF.

The V and J genes are TRBV4-3 and TRBJ1-2; 9 nucleotides match TRBD1. The V gene's germline CDR1 is LGHNA and CDR2 YSLEER. Unmatched junction bases numbered 3, after V lost 0 bases and J lost 4 bases. This CDR3 contains 15 residues. CDR3 sequence reads: CASSQDSGQGYGYTF. CDR3 DNA: TGCGCCAGCAGCCAAGATTCGGGACAGGGCTATGGCTACACCTTC.